The entry below gives a single T cell receptor (beta chain) sequence along with its context. Its target is unknown. Per the authors' pipeline: Filtering was not the same, since immunoSEQ gave junction-only sequences without quality scores. Profiling relied on immunoSEQ multiplex PCR, and the TCRdb table lists in-frame clones only, not all of them. V and J calls and clone size come straight from that table; D and trimming were deduced from the DNA. This sample has about 990,000 clones; 75% to 85% occur once, and the top ten carry around 0.6%. The sample is drawn from a study of shared clonotypes between healthy human individuals. Study overall: The donors, two women and a few men, were aged 18 to 49. The study's findings and limits: Measured sharing among donors was expected to vary with sequencing depth. Generation probabilities were higher for clonotypes shared across all four sorted-subset donors than for unshared ones.

V lost 7 bases to trimming and J lost 2 bases; unmatched junction nucleotides: 10. CDR3 length: 16 amino acids. Looked up from germline, CDR1 is LNHDA and CDR2 is SQIVND (reference sequence). Material: memory CD4+ T cells from PBMCs. Specified subset: CD45RA-negative fraction. The clonotype was recovered from a man aged 18 to 29 in good health. Some clones in this sample may be carry-over from other donors' samples. The chain couples TRBV19 to TRBJ1-3, with TRBD1 matching 8 bases. The CDR3 DNA reads as TGTGCCAGTACCCTCGTCGGACAGGGCACTGGAAACACCATATATTTT. This sequence encodes CASTLVGQGTGNTIYF. The full variable domain, rest sourced from reference TRBV19 and TRBJ1-3, is DGGITQSPKYLFRKEGQNVTLSCEQNLNHDAMYWYRQDPGQGLRLIYYSQIVNDFQKGDIAEGYSVSREKKESFPLTVTSAQKNPTAFYLCASTLVGQGTGNTIYFGEGSWLTVV.